This T cell receptor (beta chain) was profiled in a study of OX40 agonist ivuxolimab in advanced cancers. As for the study in general: Ivuxolimab was delivered to patients intravenously every 2 weeks at doses spanning 0.01 to 10 mg/kg.

In germline, CDR1 is SGHAT, CDR2 FQNNGV. Trimming stripped 0 bases from V and 5 bases from J, with 6 bases between. The CDR3 contains 13 residues. Libraries were prepared by immunoSEQ multiplex PCR; TCRdb keeps only in-frame clonotypes and omits some of them. Here the sample spans around 60,000 clones, 80% to 90% being singletons. The genes are TRBV11-2 and TRBJ2-3; D not certain. The clonotype was recovered from an adult with an advanced solid tumor such as melanoma, head and neck, liver or kidney cancer. The material sequenced was CD4+ or CD8+ T cells sorted from blood, taken in a trial of the OX40 agonist ivuxolimab. The CDR3, as DNA: TGTGCCAGCAGCTTAGATAGGGAAGATACGCAGTATTTT. It translates to CASSLDREDTQYF.